Listed below are T cell receptor beta chains from one sample, sequenced in a study of OX40 agonist ivuxolimab in advanced cancers. The method was immunoSEQ multiplex PCR; TCRdb's version includes in-frame clones alone and lacks a portion of them. The sample shows some 38,000 clones, 89% of them seen only once. The source was CD4+ or CD8+ T cells sorted from blood, collected in a trial of the OX40 agonist ivuxolimab. Source of these receptors: an adult with an advanced solid tumor such as melanoma, head and neck, liver or kidney cancer. The CDR3 runs from the conserved cysteine through the conserved F or W. D genes are given only for firm matches. For some rows the clone size is stated as once, few or many, or as a class when expanded; others skip it.

>TRBV21-1|-|TRBJ1-1|-
CASSKTRQGSNTEAFF
TGTGCCAGCAGCAAAACCAGACAGGGGTCGAACACTGAAGCTTTCTTT
>TRBV4-3|-|TRBJ2-7|-
CASSQSQEGGYEQYF
TGCGCCAGCAGCCAATCCCAGGAGGGGGGCTACGAGCAGTACTTC
>TRBV9|TRBD1|TRBJ1-6|-
CASSPAGGNSPLHF
TGTGCCAGCAGCCCCGCAGGGGGGAATTCACCCCTCCACTTT
>TRBV28|TRBD2|TRBJ2-3|-
CASAPIGLAGATDTQYF
TGTGCCAGCGCTCCGATCGGACTAGCGGGGGCCACAGATACGCAGTATTTT
>TRBV25-1|-|TRBJ2-2|-
CASSGWGPGELFF
TGTGCCAGCAGTGGATGGGGCCCCGGGGAGCTGTTTTTT
>TRBV7-2|-|TRBJ2-3|-
CASSHPVSTDTQYF
TGTGCCAGCAGCCACCCAGTAAGCACAGATACGCAGTATTTT
>TRBV6-6|TRBD1|TRBJ1-6|-
CASRGKGQVNSPLHF
TGTGCCAGCAGAGGCAAGGGACAGGTTAATTCACCCCTCCACTTT
>TRBV4-2|-|TRBJ2-2|-
CASSQEGDTGELFF
TGTGCCAGCAGCCAAGAGGGTGACACCGGGGAGCTGTTTTTT
>TRBV28|TRBD1|TRBJ2-7|-
CASRYPGQYEQYF
TGTGCCAGCAGGTACCCGGGACAGTACGAGCAGTACTTC
>TRBV6-5|TRBD2|TRBJ2-1|-
CASSYSLGTSNEQFF
TGTGCCAGCAGTTACTCTTTGGGGACTAGCAATGAGCAGTTCTTC
>TRBV6-1|-|TRBJ2-1|-
CASSGGPGAYNEQFF
TGTGCCAGCAGTGGGGGACCGGGGGCCTACAATGAGCAGTTCTTC
>TRBV4-3|TRBD1|TRBJ2-1|-
CASSPRWTGEQFF
TGCGCCAGCAGCCCCCGGTGGACAGGAGAGCAGTTCTTC
>TRBV9|-|TRBJ2-2|-
CASSVSYLSNTGELFF
TGTGCCAGCAGCGTATCCTATCTCTCGAACACCGGGGAGCTGTTTTTT
>TRBV9|-|TRBJ2-5|-
CASSPSVLVKTQYF
TGTGCCAGCAGCCCCTCCGTCCTAGTAAAGACCCAGTACTTC
>TRBV28|-|TRBJ2-7|-
CASSFGSNSGGDEQYF
TGTGCCAGCAGTTTCGGGTCGAATTCAGGGGGGGACGAGCAGTACTTC
>TRBV27|-|TRBJ2-7|-
CASSLKGRGYEQYF
TGTGCCAGCAGTTTAAAGGGCAGGGGCTACGAGCAGTACTTC
>TRBV9|TRBD1|TRBJ2-2|-
CASKRTGGNTGELFF
TGTGCCAGCAAACGGACAGGGGGTAACACCGGGGAGCTGTTTTTT
>TRBV6-5|TRBD2|TRBJ2-7|-
CASSPGLIYEQYF
TGTGCCAGCAGCCCGGGACTAATCTACGAGCAGTACTTC
>TRBV6-5|-|TRBJ2-7|-
CASRGGGPSPYEQYF
TGTGCCAGCAGGGGAGGGGGCCCCTCCCCCTACGAGCAGTACTTC
>TRBV27|TRBD1|TRBJ2-7|few
CASHSLETGGTYEQYF
TGTGCCAGCCATTCCCTGGAGACAGGGGGCACCTACGAGCAGTACTTC
>TRBV4-1|-|TRBJ2-1|-
CASSQLNLALGTLNEQFF
TGCGCCAGCAGCCAACTCAACCTCGCCCTAGGAACCCTTAATGAGCAGTTCTTC
>TRBV29-1|TRBD2|TRBJ2-3|-
CSVAGTSGGVLGTQYF
TGCAGCGTCGCCGGGACTAGCGGGGGGGTTTTGGGTACGCAGTATTTT
>TRBV28|TRBD1|TRBJ2-7|-
CASSKDRGPLSEQYF
TGTGCCAGCAGCAAGGACAGGGGGCCTTTAAGCGAGCAGTACTTC
>TRBV28|-|TRBJ1-6|-
CASSLTGGSSYNSPLHF
TGTGCCAGCAGTTTAACTGGCGGGAGCTCCTATAATTCACCCCTCCACTTT
>TRBV5-1|TRBD2|TRBJ2-7|-
CASSGLRSGRREQYF
TGCGCCAGCAGCGGGCTCCGGAGCGGGAGGCGGGAGCAGTACTTC
>TRBV19|-|TRBJ1-5|-
CASSKHMTLGQPQHF
TGTGCCAGTAGTAAACATATGACGCTTGGGCAGCCCCAGCATTTT
>TRBV4-3|TRBD2|TRBJ2-1|once
CASSQEGGGPYYNEQFF
TGCGCCAGCAGCCAAGAAGGCGGGGGGCCTTACTACAATGAGCAGTTCTTC